The sequence of this T cell receptor beta chain was determined in a study of siplizumab effects on memory and regulatory T cells. The repertoire was sequenced with immunoSEQ multiplex PCR; TCRdb's copy has only in-frame clones and lacks some. The repertoire holds 70,000 to 100,000 clones, 95% to 97% seen once, with around 0.03% in the top ten. CDR3 size: 13 residues. The germline CDR1 and CDR2 sequences are SNHLY and FYNNEI. V lost 7 bases and J 2 bases, leaving 8 bases between the germline ends. The source material was naive CD4+ T cells sorted from blood. The chain couples TRBV2 to TRBJ2-2, with no clear D. This receptor was obtained from a human donor in good health. Here the CDR3 reads CASTWLNTGELFF. In DNA, the CDR3 is TGTGCCAGCACGTGGCTTAACACCGGGGAGCTGTTTTTT.